These 25 T cell receptor beta chains came from one sample sequenced in a study of vaccination effects on CD4 cells after COVID-19. No cognate antigen is known for these TCRs. Clones were sequenced by immunoSEQ multiplex PCR, and TCRdb holds only the in-frame ones, with some missing. The sample includes 70,000 or so clones, around 70% seen only once; the top ten take 5%. After expansion with viral peptide pools in the ViraFEST assay, antigen-specific CD4+ T cells were sequenced. Subsequent to a culture period of under twelve days, CD4+ T cells were isolated. The individual was infected with SARS-CoV-2 between March and December 2020, as confirmed by PCR. The sample was CD4+ T cells from PBMCs cultured with HIV peptides, taken before COVID-19 vaccination. Subset denoted: HIV-1 Nef peptide pool negative control/reference culture. Receptors were obtained from a human donor who had a prior SARS-CoV-2 infection.

This chain connects TRBV7-3 to TRBJ1-1; no firm D call. The CDR3 is 13 amino acids. The V and J ends lost 4 bases and 1 base respectively, with 7 bases between them. Germline values: CDR1 SGHTA, CDR2 FQGTGA. In DNA, the CDR3 is TGTGCCAGCAGCTCCAGCCAGAACACTGAAGCTTTCTTT. As protein: CASSSSQNTEAFF.

As to this clone: Additional DNA sequences in this sample encode the identical CDR3. The V call is TRBV5-1, the J call TRBJ1-1; 7 positions match TRBD1. V trimming: 0 bases; J trimming: 8 bases; junction bases outside the gene matches: 1. CDR3 length: 12 residues. Germline loops: CDR1 SGHRS, CDR2 YFSETQ. CDR3 region: CASSLGQGEAFF. The CDR3 bases are TGCGCCAGCAGCTTGGGACAGGGAGAAGCTTTCTTT.

The chain employs TRBV6-5 and TRBJ1-1; D remains unclear. This CDR3 has 12 amino acids. V was shortened by 2 bases and J by 7 bases, with 8 bases between the two germline ends. CDR1 is MNHEY, CDR2 SVGAGI, per germline. The CDR3 coding sequence is TGTGCCAGCAGTTACCGAGGGAGTGAAGCTTTCTTT. It translates to CASSYRGSEAFF.

Remarks on this clone: Other DNA sequences in this sample translate to the same CDR3. The CDR3 loop is CASSRQGKNTEAFF. The CDR3 nucleotides are TGTGCCAGCAGTCGACAGGGGAAGAACACTGAAGCTTTCTTT. This chain joins TRBV6-5 and TRBJ1-1, with 8 positions matching TRBD1. The CDR3 sequence is 14 residues long. CDR1 MNHEY and CDR2 SVGAGI come from the germline V gene. The ends lost 5 bases at V and 1 base at J; junction bases unmatched: 3.

This rearrangement joins TRBV2 to TRBJ2-1; 12 positions agree with TRBD1. Per the germline V gene, CDR1 is SNHLY and CDR2 is FYNNEI. The V gene end was trimmed by 6 bases and the J gene end by 7 bases; junction bases not matched to a gene: 7. The CDR3 totals 15 residues. CDR3 coding DNA: TGTGCCAGCAGAGCGATGGGACAGGGGGCTAATGAGCAGTTCTTC. Translating gives CASRAMGQGANEQFF.

The chain is built from TRBV19 and TRBJ1-1, with D hard to call. Trimming pared 3 bases from V and 1 base from J, leaving 6 bases between. Germline V lookup: CDR1 LNHDA, CDR2 SQIVND (reference sequence). CDR3 length: 13 amino acids. In DNA, the CDR3 is TGTGCCAGTAGTATCCCAGGGAACACTGAAGCTTTCTTT. Its protein is CASSIPGNTEAFF.

In its sample, this clone was seen a few times. This chain uses TRBV29-1 with TRBJ2-1, with TRBD2 matching over 11 bases. Germline V gene data show CDR1 as SQVTM and CDR2 as ANQGSEA. This CDR3 is built from 13 residues. V lost 6 bases and J lost 2; bases outside the gene matches: 0. CDR3 sequence reads: CSVTSGAYNEQFF. DNA for the CDR3: TGCAGCGTGACTAGCGGGGCCTACAATGAGCAGTTCTTC.

The sample holds a few counts of this clone. The chain uses TRBV5-1 and TRBJ2-1; 7 positions match TRBD2. There are 15 residues in the CDR3. Germline trimming cut 1 base from V and 9 bases from J; bases unmatched to any gene: 10. Germline loops: CDR1 SGHRS, CDR2 YFSETQ. This CDR3 reads CASSLMAGALGEQFF. CDR3 in DNA: TGCGCCAGCAGCTTGATGGCGGGAGCTCTTGGTGAGCAGTTCTTC. The full variable domain, completed using reference TRBV5-1 and TRBJ2-1, is KAGVTQTPRYLIKTRGQQVTLSCSPISGHRSVSWYQQTPGQGLQFLFEYFSETQRNKGNFPGRFSGRQFSNSRSEMNVSTLELGDSALYLCASSLMAGALGEQFFGPGTRLTVL.

This chain connects TRBV18 to TRBJ2-3; perhaps TRBD1 as D (5 bases). The CDR3 extends over 13 amino acids. V was cut by 6 bases and J by 6 bases, with 13 bases left in between. Germline CDR1 is KGHSH and CDR2 is LQKENI. The CDR3 DNA sequence: TGTGCCAGCTCCTCGGACATTTCCGATACGCAGTATTTT. Translation gives CASSSDISDTQYF.

The chain joins TRBV10-3 to TRBJ2-3; 15 bases are a match to TRBD2. CDR1 and CDR2 from the germline V gene are ENHRY and SYGVKD. The CDR3 runs to 18 residues. J lost 0 bases, V lost 9 bases, and 10 bases had no gene match. CDR3: CAINTGTSGGTSTDTQYF. In DNA, the CDR3 is TGTGCCATTAACACCGGGACTAGCGGGGGGACGAGCACAGATACGCAGTATTTT.

The V call is TRBV5-1, the J call TRBJ1-4, with D maybe TRBD1 (6 bases). This CDR3 is built from 14 residues. Germline-derived CDR1 and CDR2 are SGHRS and YFSETQ. Trimming shortened V by 4 bases and J by 6 bases, and 13 bases separated the two germline ends. The CDR3 spells CASSGVAGDEKLFF. The CDR3 DNA reads as TGCGCCAGCAGCGGGGTGGCAGGGGATGAAAAACTGTTTTTT. Combining the CDR3 with reference TRBV5-1 and TRBJ1-4 gives the whole variable domain KAGVTQTPRYLIKTRGQQVTLSCSPISGHRSVSWYQQTPGQGLQFLFEYFSETQRNKGNFPGRFSGRQFSNSRSEMNVSTLELGDSALYLCASSGVAGDEKLFFGSGTQLSVL.

The chain joins TRBV2 to TRBJ1-1, with 9 bases fitting TRBD1. Germline CDR1 reads SNHLY; CDR2 reads FYNNEI. V was pared by 6 bases and J by 5 bases, with 7 bases of the junction left unmatched. CDR3 size: 14 residues. In nucleotides, the CDR3 is TGTGCCAGCAGCCGGGACAGGGCCAAAACTGAAGCTTTCTTT. Residues: CASSRDRAKTEAFF.

The rearrangement uses TRBV5-4 and TRBJ2-1; D is unclear. With 0 bases removed from V and 0 bases from J, the gap between germline ends came to 10 bases. The length of the CDR3 is 16 residues. Germline V lookup: CDR1 SGHNT, CDR2 YYREEE (reference sequence). In DNA, the CDR3 is TGTGCCAGCAGCTTGGCCGGTGGGATCTCCTACAATGAGCAGTTCTTC. Its protein is CASSLAGGISYNEQFF.

The table lists this clone with a few counts. The chain has TRBV6-1 and TRBJ2-1; tentatively, D is TRBD2 (5 bases). V was pared by 2 bases and J by 6 bases, with 17 bases between. The CDR3 is 16 amino acids. Germline CDR1 and CDR2: MNHNS and SASEGT. The CDR3 spells CASSERLRQAGNEQFF. DNA of the CDR3: TGTGCCAGCAGTGAAAGGCTTCGGCAGGCGGGCAATGAGCAGTTCTTC.

This clone was seen only once. V gene TRBV19 combines with J gene TRBJ2-1, with D hard to call. Germline values: CDR1 LNHDA, CDR2 SQIVND (reference sequence). The CDR3 loop spans 14 amino acids. Trimming removed 6 bases at V and 3 bases at J, with 12 bases between. The CDR3 region is CASRGIRFYNEQFF. The CDR3 bases are TGTGCCAGTAGAGGGATTAGGTTCTACAATGAGCAGTTCTTC.

This clone is judged medium-sized. The chain is built from TRBV27 and TRBJ2-1; TRBD2 aligns across 8 bases. Germline loops: CDR1 MNHEY, CDR2 SMNVEV (reference sequence). V lost 6 bases to trimming and J lost 2 bases; unmatched junction nucleotides: 6. CDR3 length: 15 residues. The CDR3, as DNA: TGTGCCAGCAGGATTATAGCGGGAACCTACAATGAGCAGTTCTTC. Translation: CASRIIAGTYNEQFF.

The rearrangement joins TRBV3-1 (or the pseudogene TRBV3-2) to TRBJ1-2; D is perhaps TRBD1 (5 bases). Germline V gives CDR1 LGHDT, CDR2 YNNKEL (reference sequence). V lost 1 base and J 3 bases, leaving 18 bases between the germline ends. The CDR3 extends over 17 amino acids. CDR3 region: CASSQGGTPIVDYGYTF. The CDR3 DNA sequence: TGTGCCAGCAGCCAAGGAGGGACGCCGATAGTGGACTATGGCTACACCTTC.

The chain uses TRBV5-1 and TRBJ2-1; no reliable D call. The CDR3 length is 14 residues. V was pared by 1 base and J by 8 bases, with 13 bases between. Germline V gene lookup returns CDR1 SGHRS and CDR2 YFSETQ. CDR3 sequence: CASSLSWQVDEQFF. In DNA form, the CDR3 reads TGCGCCAGCAGCTTGTCCTGGCAGGTTGATGAGCAGTTCTTC. The entire variable domain, with the rest obtained from reference TRBV5-1 and TRBJ2-1, is as follows: KAGVTQTPRYLIKTRGQQVTLSCSPISGHRSVSWYQQTPGQGLQFLFEYFSETQRNKGNFPGRFSGRQFSNSRSEMNVSTLELGDSALYLCASSLSWQVDEQFFGPGTRLTVL.

V usage is TRBV24-1 and J usage is TRBJ2-3, with D uncertain. The CDR3 runs 15 residues. CDR1 is KGHDR and CDR2 is SFDVKD in the germline V gene. V shed 4 bases and J shed 0 bases, with 10 bases lying between them. CDR3 region: CATSDPSTSTDTQYF. The CDR3 DNA is TGTGCCACCAGTGACCCCAGCACTAGCACAGATACGCAGTATTTT.

J is TRBJ1-1 and V is TRBV7-9, with D unclear. Germline V gives CDR1 SEHNR, CDR2 FQNEAQ (reference sequence). The CDR3 is made up of 13 amino acids. Trimming took off 3 bases at V and 2 bases at J, with 7 bases between the two ends. The CDR3 sequence: CASSFTGNTEAFF. The DNA for the CDR3 is TGTGCCAGCAGCTTCACGGGCAACACTGAAGCTTTCTTT.

V is TRBV6-6 and J is TRBJ2-5, with D possibly being TRBD1 (5 bases). V lost 5 bases and J lost 2, with 15 bases in between. There are 15 residues in the CDR3. Germline V gene lookup returns CDR1 MNHNY and CDR2 SVGAGI (reference sequence). CDR3 sequence (DNA): TGTGCCAGCAGTAAAACAGGTCCTTGGCAAGAGACCCAGTACTTC. This codes for CASSKTGPWQETQYF.

This clone showed up just once. The chain joins TRBV12-3 or TRBV12-4 to TRBJ2-7; D unclear. The ends were cut back, 8 bases at V and 3 bases at J, with 2 bases in the middle. The CDR3 length is 9 residues. As DNA, the CDR3 is TGTGCCAGCCTCTACGAGCAGTACTTC. Its protein product is CASLYEQYF.

The rearrangement links TRBV7-6 to TRBJ2-6; D uncertain. CDR1 is SGHVS and CDR2 is FNYEAQ in the germline V gene. Trimming took 1 base from V and 0 from J, leaving 7 bases between them. The CDR3 length is 16 residues. In nucleotides, the CDR3 is TGTGCCAGCAGCTTAGGGACGAGCTCTGGGGCCAACGTCCTGACTTTC. It translates to CASSLGTSSGANVLTF.

The chain joins TRBV27 to TRBJ2-7; either TRBD1 or TRBD2 may supply D (6 bases each). V dropped 1 base and J dropped 3 bases, with 25 bases sitting between them. The CDR3 is 19 residues long. CDR1 and CDR2 (germline): MNHEY, SMNVEV (reference sequence). The CDR3 loop is CASSLFPTVGGQIHYEQYF. The CDR3 DNA sequence: TGTGCCAGCAGTTTATTTCCAACCGTGGGGGGACAAATACACTACGAGCAGTACTTC.

The V call is TRBV6-5, the J call TRBJ1-5; D not certain. Germline V gene lookup returns CDR1 MNHEY and CDR2 SVGAGI. This CDR3 spans 14 amino acids. The V and J ends lost 5 bases and 6 bases respectively, with 14 bases between them. This CDR3 reads CASSTGRAGQPQHF. DNA for the CDR3: TGTGCCAGCAGTACCGGGCGGGCGGGTCAGCCCCAGCATTTT.